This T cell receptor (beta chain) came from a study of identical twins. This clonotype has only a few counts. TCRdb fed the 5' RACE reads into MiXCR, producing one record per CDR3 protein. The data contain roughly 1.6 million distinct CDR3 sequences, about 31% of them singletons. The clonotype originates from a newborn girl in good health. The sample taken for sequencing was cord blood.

The CDR3 loop is CASSERSVNSPLHF. The CDR3 nucleotides read TGTGCCAGCAGTGAGCGCAGCGTTAATTCACCCCTCCACTTT. The chain employs TRBV6-1 and TRBJ1-6; D gene uncertain. Trimming removed 3 bases at V and 6 bases at J, with 9 bases between. This CDR3 region has 14 residues. Germline CDR1 MNHNS, CDR2 SASEGT.